This T cell receptor (beta chain) comes out of a study of blood T cell repertoires in COVID-19. The CDR3 consists of 16 residues. V was pared by 6 bases and J by 1 base, with 18 bases between. The V gene's germline CDR1 is MGHDK and CDR2 SYGVNS. TCRdb's table, derived via immunoSEQ multiplex PCR, lists solely in-frame clones and lacks some. The table records around 270,000 clones, 88% of them present only once. The clonotype comes from a man between 60 and 75 years old who had recovered from COVID-19. The source material was peripheral blood. The rearrangement links TRBV25-1 to TRBJ2-5; tentative D call: TRBD1 (5 bases). The CDR3 region is CASRTGPTILQETQYF. CDR3 DNA sequence: TGTGCCAGCAGAACAGGTCCAACGATCCTCCAAGAGACCCAGTACTTC. The full variable domain, with the rest looked up from reference TRBV25-1 and TRBJ2-5, is EADIYQTPRYLVIGTGKKITLECSQTMGHDKMYWYQQDPGMELHLIHYSYGVNSTEKGDLSSESTVSRIRTEHFPLTLESARPSHTSQYLCASRTGPTILQETQYFGPGTRLLVL.